These 7 T cell receptor beta chains came from one sample sequenced in a study of cytomegalovirus exposure and HLA in healthy donors. Sequencing was performed with immunoSEQ multiplex PCR; in TCRdb, only in-frame clones are kept and a portion is missing. The sample gives under 200,000 clones, under 95% of which show up once; more than 2.5% is in the top ten. Sequencing was performed on PBMCs. Receptors were obtained from a woman aged 18-29 years in good health and CMV-seropositive.

The chain uses TRBV7-9 and TRBJ2-5; D ambiguous. The CDR3 sequence is 14 residues long. Between the trimmed V and J ends, which lost 1 base and 9 bases, there was a span of 15 bases. Germline assignment: CDR1 SEHNR and CDR2 FQNEAQ (reference sequence). The CDR3 region has the DNA TGTGCCAGCAGCTTAGTCCTGCCCATTGAGTCCCAGTACTTC. Its translation is CASSLVLPIESQYF.

The J gene is TRBJ2-2, the V gene TRBV11-2, with D perhaps matching TRBD1 (6 bases). CDR1 is SGHAT, CDR2 FQNNGV, per germline. The CDR3 has 16 residues. Trimming shortened V by 4 bases and J by 3 bases, and 15 bases separated the two germline ends. The CDR3 is CASSSRTVRYTGELFF. In DNA form, the CDR3 reads TGTGCCAGCAGCTCCCGGACAGTCAGATACACCGGGGAGCTGTTTTTT.

This chain joins TRBV28 and TRBJ2-5; 8 nucleotides line up with TRBD2. Germline V CDR1 and CDR2: MDHEN, SYDVKM. This CDR3 is 14 amino acids long. The V gene end was trimmed by 8 bases and the J gene end by 5 bases; junction bases not matched to a gene: 10. The DNA for the CDR3 is TGTGCCAGCCTCTCCCCGGGACTAGAGGAGACCCAGTACTTC. Translated, it gives CASLSPGLEETQYF.

The chain combines TRBV27 with TRBJ2-1; 10 bases map to TRBD2. Germline lookup yields CDR1 MNHEY and CDR2 SMNVEV (reference sequence). Losses at the gene ends were 10 bases for V and 5 bases for J; bases not matched to a gene: 14. The CDR3 is 16 residues long. CDR3 nucleotides: TGTGCCACCTCTTTCCTACTAGCGGGATGGAACAATGAGCAGTTCTTC. This codes for CATSFLLAGWNNEQFF.

The J gene is TRBJ2-1, the V gene TRBV7-8; 9 bases line up with TRBD2. The CDR3 contains 16 residues. Germline V gives CDR1 SGHVS, CDR2 FQNEAQ. Unmatched junction bases numbered 14, after V lost 6 bases and J lost 8 bases. As DNA, the CDR3 is TGTGCCAGCAGTCAAGGGACCGGGACTAGCACAGATGAGCAGTTCTTC. Its protein is CASSQGTGTSTDEQFF.

The chain has TRBV6-1 and TRBJ1-1, with TRBD1 matching 9 bases. With 4 bases clipped from V and 1 base from J, the junction kept 7 bases outside the gene matches. The CDR3 has 16 amino acids. Germline CDR1 is MNHNS and CDR2 is SASEGT. CDR3 nucleotide sequence: TGTGCCAGCAGTGTTGGGACAGGGCTAGGGAACACTGAAGCTTTCTTT. This codes for CASSVGTGLGNTEAFF.

This chain connects TRBV4-2 to TRBJ2-7; 11 bases match TRBD2. Germline lookup yields CDR1 LGHNA and CDR2 YNFKEQ. This CDR3 is 17 amino acids long. J gave up 4 bases and V 0 bases, and 8 bases lay outside the gene matches. The CDR3 protein is CASSQDGASGGQYEQYF. DNA of the CDR3: TGTGCCAGCAGCCAAGATGGGGCTAGCGGGGGGCAGTACGAGCAGTACTTC.